This T cell receptor beta chain was identified during a study of T cell repertoires in cytomegalovirus infection. Looking at the study overall: Peptides in the study included HLA-C-restricted and HLA-B-restricted CMV epitopes. Signatures in public TCR beta sequences pointed to both CMV infection and matching HLA type.

On this clonotype: Its antigen is unidentified.

Study results and caveats: The ex vivo response was dominated by HLA-C-restricted CMV-specific TCR beta clonotypes.

MiXCR, applied by TCRdb to the reads, yields one record per CDR3 protein. This table holds roughly 920,000 distinct CDR3 sequences, under 40% found once. Trimming cost V 0 bases and J 7 bases, with 13 bases left between them. The V gene's germline CDR1 is MGHRA and CDR2 YSYEKL. CDR3 length equals 16 residues. The chain carries TRBV4-1 and TRBJ1-6, with D possibly TRBD1 on 5 matching bases. The clonotype comes from a human donor in good health (CMV status not recorded). Some clones in this sample may be carry-over from other donors' samples. Sequencing was performed on cultured CD8+ T cells from PBMCs, taken from culture after CMV antigen stimulation. Written as DNA, the CDR3 is TGCGCCAGCAGCCAAGACCCGGGACTCCTGAATTCACCCCTCCACTTT. Residues: CASSQDPGLLNSPLHF.